Shown below are 11 T cell receptor beta chains from a single sample sequenced in a study of T cells in Graves' hyperthyroidism and ophthalmopathy. Amplified TCR beta CDR3 regions came from RNA transcripts. The HTBI primer set drove a first-round RT-PCR of the TCR CDR3. TCRdb recomputed calls from the multiplex PCR reads with MiXCR, one row per CDR3 protein. The sample records fewer than 900,000 distinct CDR3 sequences, over 15% being singletons. Input material: blood. All receptors come from a man aged 18 to 30 with Graves' hyperthyroidism.

The table lists this clonotype with a few counts. This sequence joins TRBV19 and TRBJ2-3; D not resolved. Germline-derived CDR1 and CDR2 are LNHDA and SQIVND (reference sequence). With 6 bases removed from V and 6 bases from J, the gap between germline ends came to 7 bases. This CDR3 comprises 11 residues. The CDR3 protein is CASSIWDTQYF. CDR3 DNA sequence: TGTGCCAGTAGCATATGGGATACGCAGTATTTT.

V is TRBV5-1 and J is TRBJ2-1, with 7 bases lining up with TRBD2. V was clipped by 4 bases and J by 0 bases; unmatched bases: 10. CDR3 length equals 17 residues. Germline V gives CDR1 SGHRS, CDR2 YFSETQ. The DNA of the CDR3 is TGCGCCAGCAGCCCATTAATTGGGGGGGACTCCTACAATGAGCAGTTCTTC. The encoded protein is CASSPLIGGDSYNEQFF.

This chain links TRBV28 with TRBJ2-3, with TRBD2 identical over 10 bases. CDR1 MDHEN and CDR2 SYDVKM come from the germline V gene. CDR3 length: 16 residues. The trim removed 3 bases at V and 2 bases at J, leaving 5 bases unmatched. CDR3 nucleotide sequence: TGTGCCAGCAGTTTCGCTAGCGGGAGAGTCACAGATACGCAGTATTTT. Encoded protein: CASSFASGRVTDTQYF.

A note on this clonotype: This sequence may be a read error, since a much larger clone differs from it by one base. The rearrangement uses TRBV27 and TRBJ1-1; no clear D gene. The V end lost 4 bases, the J end lost 1 base, and 10 bases lay between the germline ends. Germline lookup yields CDR1 MNHEY and CDR2 SMNVEV (reference sequence). CDR3 length: 14 amino acids. CDR3 in amino acids: CASSWRNENTEAFF. DNA for the CDR3: TGTGCCAGCAGTTGGAGGAACGAGAACACTGAAGCTTTCTTT.

There are a few counts of this clonotype. This sequence joins TRBV2 and TRBJ2-5; 7 bases agree with TRBD1. The CDR3 extends over 12 amino acids. Germline V gene data show CDR1 as SNHLY and CDR2 as FYNNEI. The ends lost 5 bases at V and 14 bases at J; junction bases unmatched: 11. This CDR3 is CASSFERGQNYF. CDR3 DNA: TGTGCCAGCAGTTTTGAGAGGGGACAGAACTACTTC.

The chain employs TRBV19 and TRBJ1-1, with no clear D. Germline CDR1 reads LNHDA; CDR2 reads SQIVND (reference sequence). The V and J ends lost 6 bases and 1 base respectively, with 12 bases between them. The CDR3 totals 14 residues. In nucleotides, the CDR3 is TGTGCCAGTAGCTTCGGACCGAAGAACACTGAAGCTTTCTTT. This translates into CASSFGPKNTEAFF.

The sample holds many counts of this clonotype. The chain combines TRBV12-3 or TRBV12-4 with TRBJ2-7, with D perhaps TRBD1 (6 bases). The CDR3 has 16 amino acids. Trimming took 4 bases from V and 0 from J, leaving 16 bases between them. DNA for the CDR3: TGTGCCAGCAGTTCTTTGGGCAGGGGTCACTCCTACGAGCAGTACTTC. Translation gives CASSSLGRGHSYEQYF.

The V gene is TRBV5-1, the J gene TRBJ2-3, with TRBD2 identical over 13 bases. V shed 4 bases and J 6 bases; nucleotides not matched to a gene: 14. CDR1 is SGHRS, CDR2 YFSETQ, per germline. The CDR3 has 18 residues. For the CDR3, the DNA is TGCGCCAGCAGCACCGGACTAGCGGGAGTGAGGCAGGCGGATACGCAGTATTTT. Its protein product is CASSTGLAGVRQADTQYF. Based on the CDR3 plus reference TRBV5-1 and TRBJ2-3, the full variable domain is KAGVTQTPRYLIKTRGQQVTLSCSPISGHRSVSWYQQTPGQGLQFLFEYFSETQRNKGNFPGRFSGRQFSNSRSEMNVSTLELGDSALYLCASSTGLAGVRQADTQYFGPGTRLTVL.

This clonotype came up once. The chain employs TRBV29-1 and TRBJ2-2; D might be TRBD1 (5 bases). CDR1 is SQVTM and CDR2 is ANQGSEA in the germline V gene. With 5 bases removed from V and 7 bases from J, the gap between germline ends came to 14 bases. This CDR3 is 13 amino acids long. The CDR3 nucleotides are TGCAGCGTTAAGGGGTTGGTAGGCGGGGAGCTGTTTTTT. Its translation: CSVKGLVGGELFF.

Only a few counts were recorded for this clonotype. This chain links TRBV5-1 with TRBJ1-2; 10 bases fit TRBD1. Trimming removed 3 bases from V and 6 bases from J; junction bases left unmatched: 5. This CDR3 has 14 residues. Germline V gene sequence: CDR1 SGHRS, CDR2 YFSETQ. CDR3 loop: CASSWGTGDNGYTF. The CDR3 coding sequence is TGCGCCAGCAGCTGGGGGACAGGGGATAATGGCTACACCTTC.

This clonotype was seen only a few times. The rearrangement links TRBV5-1 to TRBJ1-1, with D maybe TRBD1 (5 bases). The CDR3 loop spans 15 amino acids. Germline CDR1 is SGHRS and CDR2 is YFSETQ. Trimming stripped 0 bases from V and 3 bases from J, with 12 bases between. CDR3: CASSLEGLTDTEAFF. DNA of the CDR3: TGCGCCAGCAGCTTGGAGGGGTTAACCGACACTGAAGCTTTCTTT.